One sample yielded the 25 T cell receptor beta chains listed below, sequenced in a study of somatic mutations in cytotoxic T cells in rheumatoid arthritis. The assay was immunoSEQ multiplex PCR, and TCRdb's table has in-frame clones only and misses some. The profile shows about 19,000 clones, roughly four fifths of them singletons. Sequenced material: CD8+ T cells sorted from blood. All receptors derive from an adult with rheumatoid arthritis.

This chain's CDR3 is CASRGRRPGTSGRARVTGELFF. The CDR3, as DNA: TGTGCCAGCAGGGGGAGACGACCCGGGACTAGCGGGAGGGCCCGAGTCACCGGGGAGCTGTTTTTT. This chain links TRBV28 with TRBJ2-2, with 16 bases aligning to TRBD2. The germline V gene encodes CDR1 MDHEN and CDR2 SYDVKM. This CDR3 spans 22 amino acids. The J segment lost 4 bases and the V segment lost 6 bases, leaving 20 bases of the junction unmatched.

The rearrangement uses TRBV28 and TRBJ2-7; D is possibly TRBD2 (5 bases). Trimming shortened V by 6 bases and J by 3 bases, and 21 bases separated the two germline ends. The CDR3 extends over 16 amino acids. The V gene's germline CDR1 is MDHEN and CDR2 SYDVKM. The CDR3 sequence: CASSPLEASRSYEQYF. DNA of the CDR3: TGTGCCAGCAGCCCTCTCGAGGCTAGCAGGAGCTACGAGCAGTACTTC.

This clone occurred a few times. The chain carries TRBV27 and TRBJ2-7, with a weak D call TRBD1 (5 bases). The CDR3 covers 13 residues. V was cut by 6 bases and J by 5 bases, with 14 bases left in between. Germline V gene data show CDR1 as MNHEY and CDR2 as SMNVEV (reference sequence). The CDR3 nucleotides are TGTGCCAGCAGAACTGGGGCGACAAACGAGCAGTACTTC. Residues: CASRTGATNEQYF.

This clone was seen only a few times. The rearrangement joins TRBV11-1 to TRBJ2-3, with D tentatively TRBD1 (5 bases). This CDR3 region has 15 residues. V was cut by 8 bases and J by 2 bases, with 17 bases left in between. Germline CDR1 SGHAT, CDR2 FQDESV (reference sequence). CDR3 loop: CASAQGREVTDTQYF. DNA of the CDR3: TGTGCCAGCGCCCAGGGCAGGGAAGTCACAGATACGCAGTATTTT.

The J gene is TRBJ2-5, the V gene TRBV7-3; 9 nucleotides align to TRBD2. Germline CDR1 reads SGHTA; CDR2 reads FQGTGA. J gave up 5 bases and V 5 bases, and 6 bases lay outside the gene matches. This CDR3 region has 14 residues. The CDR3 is CASSPSGRQETQYF. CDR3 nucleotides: TGTGCCAGCAGCCCAAGCGGGAGGCAGGAGACCCAGTACTTC.

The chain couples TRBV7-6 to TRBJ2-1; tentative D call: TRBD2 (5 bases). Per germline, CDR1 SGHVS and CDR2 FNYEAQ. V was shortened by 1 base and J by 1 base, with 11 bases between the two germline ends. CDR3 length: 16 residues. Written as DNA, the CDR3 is TGTGCCAGCAGCTTAGAAGGCGGGCCTTCCTACAATGAGCAGTTCTTC. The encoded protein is CASSLEGGPSYNEQFF.

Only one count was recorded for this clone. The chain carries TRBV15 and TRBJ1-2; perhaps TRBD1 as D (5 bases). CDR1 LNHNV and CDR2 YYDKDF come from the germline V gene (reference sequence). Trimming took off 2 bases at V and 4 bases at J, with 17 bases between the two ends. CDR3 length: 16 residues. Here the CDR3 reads CATSRHRDGLSYGYTF. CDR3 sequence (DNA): TGTGCCACCAGCAGACACCGGGACGGACTTTCCTATGGCTACACCTTC.

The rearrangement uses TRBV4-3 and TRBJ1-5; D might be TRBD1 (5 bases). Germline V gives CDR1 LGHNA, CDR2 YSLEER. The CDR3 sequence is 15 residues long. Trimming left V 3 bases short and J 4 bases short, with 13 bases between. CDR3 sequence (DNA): TGCGCCAGCAGCCAGGATTACCAGGGAAATCAGCCCCAGCATTTT. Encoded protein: CASSQDYQGNQPQHF.

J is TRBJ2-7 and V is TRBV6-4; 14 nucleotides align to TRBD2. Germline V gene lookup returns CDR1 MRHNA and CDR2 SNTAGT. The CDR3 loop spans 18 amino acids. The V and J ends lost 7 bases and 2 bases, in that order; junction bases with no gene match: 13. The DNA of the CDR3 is TGTGCCAGCACTCCCGGGACTAGCGGGGGCCCAATAACCTACGAGCAGTACTTC. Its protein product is CASTPGTSGGPITYEQYF.

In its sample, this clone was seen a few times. The CDR3 region is CASSPYGHQTSEAFF. CDR3 sequence (DNA): TGCGCCAGCAGCCCCTACGGGCACCAGACTTCTGAAGCTTTCTTT. The V gene is TRBV4-3, the J gene TRBJ1-1, with D hard to call. Germline-derived CDR1 and CDR2 are LGHNA and YSLEER. Trimming removed 4 bases at V and 6 bases at J, with 18 bases between. This CDR3 is 15 amino acids long.

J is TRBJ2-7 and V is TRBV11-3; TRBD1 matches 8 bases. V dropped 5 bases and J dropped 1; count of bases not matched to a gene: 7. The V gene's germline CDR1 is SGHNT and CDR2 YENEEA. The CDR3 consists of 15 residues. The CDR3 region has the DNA TGTGCCAGCAGCCTCCGGACAGGGATTTCCTACGAGCAGTACTTC. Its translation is CASSLRTGISYEQYF.

CDR3 bases: TGTGCCAGCAGCGCCGCCTCTATAGCGGGAGGACGCAATGAGCAGTTCTTC. Translation: CASSAASIAGGRNEQFF. V and J are TRBV13 and TRBJ2-1; 10 bases line up with TRBD2. Germline V gene data show CDR1 as PRHDT and CDR2 as FYEKMQ (reference sequence). Unmatched junction bases numbered 13, after V lost 5 bases and J lost 6 bases. The CDR3 has 17 amino acids.

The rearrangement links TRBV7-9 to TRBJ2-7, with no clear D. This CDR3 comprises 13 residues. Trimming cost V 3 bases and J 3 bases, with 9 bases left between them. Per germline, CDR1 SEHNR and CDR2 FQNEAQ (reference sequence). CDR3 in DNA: TGTGCCAGCAGCTTCGACGGCTACTACGAGCAGTACTTC. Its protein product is CASSFDGYYEQYF.

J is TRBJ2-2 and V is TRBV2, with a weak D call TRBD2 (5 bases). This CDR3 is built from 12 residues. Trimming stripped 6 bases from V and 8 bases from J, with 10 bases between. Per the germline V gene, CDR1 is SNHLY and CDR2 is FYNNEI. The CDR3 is CASRDPGGELFF. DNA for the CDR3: TGTGCCAGCAGGGACCCGGGGGGGGAGCTGTTTTTT.

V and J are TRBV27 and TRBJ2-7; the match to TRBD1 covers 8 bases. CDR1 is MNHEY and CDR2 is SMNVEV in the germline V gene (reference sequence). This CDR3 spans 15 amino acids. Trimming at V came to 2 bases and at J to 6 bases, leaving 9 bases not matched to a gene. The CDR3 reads CASSLMSGGWGEQYF. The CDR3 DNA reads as TGTGCCAGCAGTTTAATGTCAGGGGGCTGGGGCGAGCAGTACTTC.

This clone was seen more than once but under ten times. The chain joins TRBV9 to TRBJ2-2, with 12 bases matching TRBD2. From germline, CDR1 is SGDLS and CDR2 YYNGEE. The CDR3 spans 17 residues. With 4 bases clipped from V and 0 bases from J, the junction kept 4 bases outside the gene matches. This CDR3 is CASSSRTSGANTGELFF. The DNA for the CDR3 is TGTGCCAGCAGCTCTCGGACTAGCGGGGCGAACACCGGGGAGCTGTTTTTT.

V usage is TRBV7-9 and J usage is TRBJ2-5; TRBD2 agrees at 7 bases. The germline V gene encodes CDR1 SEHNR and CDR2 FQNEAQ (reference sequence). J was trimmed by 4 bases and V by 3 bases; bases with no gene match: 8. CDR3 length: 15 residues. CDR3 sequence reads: CASSFFVGGRETQYF. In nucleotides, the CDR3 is TGTGCCAGCAGCTTTTTCGTGGGCGGGAGAGAGACCCAGTACTTC.

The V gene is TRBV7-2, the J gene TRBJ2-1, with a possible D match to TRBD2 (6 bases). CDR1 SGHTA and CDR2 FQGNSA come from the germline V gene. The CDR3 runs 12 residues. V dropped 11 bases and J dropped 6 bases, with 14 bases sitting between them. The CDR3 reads CAGGTRANEQFF. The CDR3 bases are TGTGCCGGAGGGACCCGCGCCAATGAGCAGTTCTTC.

CDR3 nucleotide sequence: TGTGCCAGCAGTGGCCGGAGGGCCTACGAGCAGTACTTC. Translating it yields CASSGRRAYEQYF. The rearrangement joins TRBV6-1 to TRBJ2-5; the D gene is possibly TRBD2 (6 bases). TRBJ2-7 matches the DNA end more closely, so the J call is doubtful. CDR1 and CDR2 from the germline V gene are MNHNS and SASEGT. CDR3 length: 13 amino acids.

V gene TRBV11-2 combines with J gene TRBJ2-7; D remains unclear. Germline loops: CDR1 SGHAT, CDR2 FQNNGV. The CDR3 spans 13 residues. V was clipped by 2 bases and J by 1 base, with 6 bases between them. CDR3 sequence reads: CASSLRFSYEQYF. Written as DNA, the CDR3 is TGTGCCAGCAGCTTAAGGTTTTCCTACGAGCAGTACTTC.

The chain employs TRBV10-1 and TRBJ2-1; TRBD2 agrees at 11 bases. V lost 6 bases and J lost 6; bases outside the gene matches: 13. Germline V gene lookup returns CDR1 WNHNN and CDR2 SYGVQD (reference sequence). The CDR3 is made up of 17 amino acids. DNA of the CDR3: TGCGCCAGCAGGGGCGGGGTAGCGGGAGGGCCCCTCAATGAGCAGTTCTTC. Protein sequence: CASRGGVAGGPLNEQFF.

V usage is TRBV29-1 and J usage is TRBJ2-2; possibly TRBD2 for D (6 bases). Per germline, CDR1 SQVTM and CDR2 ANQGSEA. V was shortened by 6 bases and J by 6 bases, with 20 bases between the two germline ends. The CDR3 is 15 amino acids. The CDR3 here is CSVLIAEIAAGELFF. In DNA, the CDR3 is TGCAGCGTGCTCATAGCGGAGATAGCCGCCGGGGAGCTGTTTTTT.

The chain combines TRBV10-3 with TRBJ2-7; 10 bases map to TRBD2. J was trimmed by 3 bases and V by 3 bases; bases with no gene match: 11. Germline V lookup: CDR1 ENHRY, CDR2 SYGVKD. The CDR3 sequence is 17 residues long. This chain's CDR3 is CAISESPSGSGFYEQYF. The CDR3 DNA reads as TGTGCCATCAGTGAAAGTCCTAGCGGGAGTGGGTTCTACGAGCAGTACTTC.

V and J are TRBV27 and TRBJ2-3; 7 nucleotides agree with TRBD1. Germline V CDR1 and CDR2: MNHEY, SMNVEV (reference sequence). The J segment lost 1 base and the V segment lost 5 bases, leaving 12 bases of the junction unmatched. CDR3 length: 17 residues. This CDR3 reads CASSGSRTGWGTDTQYF. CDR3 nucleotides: TGTGCCAGCAGTGGATCGAGGACAGGTTGGGGCACAGATACGCAGTATTTT.

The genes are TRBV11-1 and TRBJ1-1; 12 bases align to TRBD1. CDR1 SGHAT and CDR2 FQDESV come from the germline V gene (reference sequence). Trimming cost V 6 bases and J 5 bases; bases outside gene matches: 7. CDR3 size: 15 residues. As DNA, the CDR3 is TGTGCCAGCAGTACCGGGACAGGGGGCTTTACTGAAGCTTTCTTT. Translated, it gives CASSTGTGGFTEAFF.